A single sample gave rise to the 30 T cell receptor beta chains below, sequenced in a study of OX40 agonist ivuxolimab in advanced cancers. The library was obtained by the immunoSEQ multiplex PCR assay. TCRdb retrieved this table from immuneACCESS and kept in-frame rearrangements only. Not all clones are present; in checked studies, unresolved V genes account for under half, and no reason is known for the remainder. This sample holds approximately 58,000 clones; approximately 86% were observed only once. Under 0.8% of the sample rests with the top ten. The material was CD4+ or CD8+ T cells sorted from blood, obtained in a trial of the OX40 agonist ivuxolimab. Receptors were obtained from an adult with an advanced solid tumor such as melanoma, head and neck, liver or kidney cancer.

The chain is built from TRBV30 and TRBJ1-1, with 8 positions matching TRBD1. CDR3 length equals 13 residues. Unmatched junction bases numbered 5, after V lost 5 bases and J lost 3 bases. CDR1 and CDR2 (germline): GTSNPN, SVGIG (reference sequence). This chain's CDR3 is CAWGDRFDTEAFF. DNA for the CDR3: TGTGCCTGGGGGGACAGGTTCGACACTGAAGCTTTCTTT.

The chain has TRBV6-5 and TRBJ2-3; D call uncertain. V lost 6 bases and J 5 bases, leaving 6 bases between the germline ends. The CDR3 length is 11 residues. In germline, CDR1 is MNHEY, CDR2 SVGAGI. The CDR3 protein is CASRELDTQYF. In DNA form, the CDR3 reads TGTGCCAGCAGAGAGTTAGATACGCAGTATTTT.

This clone was detected only a few times. This sequence joins TRBV6-5 and TRBJ2-7, with 7 bases that match TRBD1. The J segment lost 3 bases and the V segment lost 0 bases, leaving 5 bases of the junction unmatched. Germline CDR1 and CDR2: MNHEY and SVGAGI. This CDR3 is 15 amino acids long. CDR3 nucleotide sequence: TGTGCCAGCAGTTACTCCGGGACAGCAGTCTACGAGCAGTACTTC. Its protein product is CASSYSGTAVYEQYF.

The chain carries TRBV28 and TRBJ1-4, with 7 bases lining up with TRBD1. V trimming: 5 bases; J trimming: 7 bases; junction bases outside the gene matches: 10. The CDR3 loop spans 15 amino acids. In germline, CDR1 is MDHEN, CDR2 SYDVKM. CDR3 amino acids: CASSPPTGASEKLFF. DNA of the CDR3: TGTGCCAGCAGTCCCCCTACAGGGGCTAGTGAAAAACTGTTTTTT. Combining the CDR3 with reference TRBV28 and TRBJ1-4 gives the whole variable domain DVKVTQSSRYLVKRTGEKVFLECVQDMDHENMFWYRQDPGLGLRLIYFSYDVKMKEKGDIPEGYSVSREKKERFSLILESASTNQTSMYLCASSPPTGASEKLFFGSGTQLSVL.

V usage is TRBV18 and J usage is TRBJ2-7, with TRBD2 matching 9 bases. Germline CDR1 reads KGHSH; CDR2 reads LQKENI. The CDR3 is made up of 14 amino acids. After removal of 3 bases from V and 4 bases from J, the junction contained 4 bases not matched to a gene. As DNA, the CDR3 is TGTGCCAGCTCACCGGGACTAGCTTTGTACGAGCAGTACTTC. The encoded protein is CASSPGLALYEQYF. The full variable domain, in which reference TRBV18 and TRBJ2-7 provide the parts outside the CDR3, is NAGVMQNPRHLVRRRGQEARLRCSPMKGHSHVYWYRQLPEEGLKFMVYLQKENIIDESGMPKERFSAEFPKEGPSILRIQQVVRGDSAAYFCASSPGLALYEQYFGPGTRLTVT.

In this sample, this clone turned up once. The genes are TRBV30 and TRBJ2-7; D unresolved. The CDR3 is made up of 13 amino acids. Germline V gene sequence: CDR1 GTSNPN, CDR2 SVGIG (reference sequence). V lost 2 bases and J 1 base, leaving 9 bases between the germline ends. The CDR3: CAWSQTQSYEQYF. The CDR3 DNA reads TGTGCCTGGAGTCAAACTCAGTCCTACGAGCAGTACTTC.

J is TRBJ1-5 and V is TRBV6-6; D remains unclear. Between the trimmed V and J ends, which lost 2 bases and 11 bases, there was a span of 13 bases. Germline CDR1 and CDR2: MNHNY and SVGAGI (reference sequence). The CDR3 is 13 residues long. The CDR3 loop reads CASSYERGRAQHF. The CDR3 coding sequence is TGTGCCAGCAGTTACGAACGAGGAAGGGCCCAGCATTTT.

This clone showed up just a few times. The V gene is TRBV2, the J gene TRBJ2-1; D may be TRBD1 (6 bases). Germline CDR1 SNHLY, CDR2 FYNNEI. This CDR3 is 15 amino acids long. V was trimmed by 3 bases and J by 2 bases, leaving 11 bases between them. CDR3 protein: CASSDDRPPYNEQFF. The CDR3 nucleotides read TGTGCCAGCAGTGACGACAGGCCCCCCTACAATGAGCAGTTCTTC. Based on the CDR3 plus reference TRBV2 and TRBJ2-1, the full variable domain is EPEVTQTPSHQVTQMGQEVILRCVPISNHLYFYWYRQILGQKVEFLVSFYNNEISEKSEIFDDQFSVERPDGSNFTLKIRSTKLEDSAMYFCASSDDRPPYNEQFFGPGTRLTVL.

This chain links TRBV7-6 with TRBJ2-7, with D maybe TRBD1 (6 bases). V lost 3 bases to trimming and J lost 4 bases, with 13 bases between them. The germline V gene has CDR1 SGHVS and CDR2 FNYEAQ. There are 14 residues in the CDR3. CDR3 DNA: TGTGCCAGCAGCTTCTTAGGGGGATGGTACGAGCAGTACTTC. Amino acid sequence: CASSFLGGWYEQYF.

The CDR3 spells CASSWGGPREKLFF. The CDR3 DNA reads TGTGCCAGCAGCTGGGGAGGCCCCAGGGAAAAACTGTTTTTT. V is TRBV27 and J is TRBJ1-4; D is uncertain. Looked up from germline, CDR1 is MNHEY and CDR2 is SMNVEV (reference sequence). V lost 6 bases and J lost 8, with 16 bases in between. The CDR3 length is 14 residues. The complete variable domain, with remaining parts taken from reference TRBV27 and TRBJ1-4, reads EAQVTQNPRYLITVTGKKLTVTCSQNMNHEYMSWYRQDPGLGLRQIYYSMNVEVTDKGDVPEGYKVSRKEKRNFPLILESPSPNQTSLYFCASSWGGPREKLFFGSGTQLSVL.

The V call is TRBV20-1, the J call TRBJ1-1; 7 bases line up with TRBD1. The trim removed 6 bases at V and 7 bases at J, leaving 5 bases unmatched. The length of the CDR3 is 11 residues. The V gene's germline CDR1 is DFQATT and CDR2 SNEGSKA (reference sequence). The CDR3 is CSARGQYEAFF. CDR3 in DNA: TGCAGTGCCCGGGGACAGTATGAAGCTTTCTTT.

The genes are TRBV9 and TRBJ1-2, with D tentatively TRBD1 (5 bases). From germline, CDR1 is SGDLS and CDR2 YYNGEE. This CDR3 has 14 amino acids. The V gene lost 0 bases and the J gene lost 8 bases, with 14 bases spanning the gap. The CDR3 reads CASSVGIGAGGYTF. Written as DNA, the CDR3 is TGTGCCAGCAGCGTAGGAATTGGGGCTGGCGGCTACACCTTC.

V is TRBV9 and J is TRBJ2-2; 9 nucleotides line up with TRBD2. CDR1 and CDR2 (germline): SGDLS, YYNGEE. Germline trimming cut 3 bases from V and 4 bases from J; bases unmatched to any gene: 7. The CDR3 runs to 16 residues. The CDR3: CASSALGGRGTGELFF. The CDR3, as DNA: TGTGCCAGCAGCGCGTTGGGCGGGAGGGGCACCGGGGAGCTGTTTTTT.

The CDR3 sequence: CASSTGTSASTDTQYF. As DNA, the CDR3 is TGTGCCAGCAGCACCGGGACTAGCGCTTCTACAGATACGCAGTATTTT. The chain combines TRBV11-3 with TRBJ2-3, with TRBD2 identical over 10 bases. Germline V gene data show CDR1 as SGHNT and CDR2 as YENEEA. The CDR3 has 16 residues. V trimming: 5 bases; J trimming: 3 bases; junction bases outside the gene matches: 8.

V is TRBV5-8 and J is TRBJ1-2, with 9 bases aligning to TRBD1. From germline, CDR1 is SGHTS and CDR2 YDEGEE. This CDR3 comprises 16 residues. Unmatched junction bases numbered 16, after V lost 4 bases and J lost 9 bases. The CDR3 region has the DNA TGTGCCAGCAGCCCCCGGACAGGGGCCTTGGCAGTAAGCTACACCTTC. Translated, it gives CASSPRTGALAVSYTF.

The chain recombines TRBV5-4 with TRBJ2-3; TRBD2 agrees at 14 bases. The germline V gene encodes CDR1 SGHNT and CDR2 YYREEE (reference sequence). The CDR3 runs to 16 residues. V lost 4 bases to trimming and J lost 3 bases; unmatched junction nucleotides: 4. For the CDR3, the DNA is TGTGCCAGCAGCCCGGGACTAGCGGGAGATACAGATACGCAGTATTTT. It encodes CASSPGLAGDTDTQYF.

The chain employs TRBV2 and TRBJ2-1, with D tentatively TRBD1 or TRBD2 (5 bases each). This CDR3 has 16 residues. Trimming took 6 bases from V and 5 from J, leaving 20 bases between them. Germline V lookup: CDR1 SNHLY, CDR2 FYNNEI. CDR3 residues: CASSHGTPGDHNEQFF. The CDR3 nucleotides are TGTGCCAGCAGCCACGGGACCCCTGGGGACCACAATGAGCAGTTCTTC.

About this clone: The junction and the germline gene differ at one end; a read error may be behind it. The chain uses TRBV9 and TRBJ2-1; 10 bases are shared with TRBD2. Germline loops: CDR1 SGDLS, CDR2 YYNGEE. CDR3 length: 16 residues. The CDR3: CASSVGITSGDNEQLF. The DNA for the CDR3 is TGTGCCAGCAGCGTAGGTATTACTAGCGGGGACAATGAGCAGCTCTTC.

The chain combines TRBV7-8 with TRBJ2-1; the match to TRBD2 covers 9 bases. Losses at the gene ends were 1 base for V and 5 bases for J; bases not matched to a gene: 3. The V gene's germline CDR1 is SGHVS and CDR2 FQNEAQ. The CDR3 consists of 15 residues. The CDR3, as DNA: TGTGCCAGCAGCTTAGTAGGACTAGCGAACAATGAGCAGTTCTTC. As protein: CASSLVGLANNEQFF.

Only one count was recorded for this clone. The V call is TRBV5-1, the J call TRBJ2-1, with TRBD2 as a possible D gene (6 bases). Between the trimmed V and J ends, which lost 0 bases and 3 bases, there was a span of 10 bases. The CDR3 runs 15 residues. Germline CDR1 reads SGHRS; CDR2 reads YFSETQ. The CDR3 loop reads CASSLAGEVYNEQFF. The CDR3 region has the DNA TGCGCCAGCAGCTTGGCGGGAGAGGTCTACAATGAGCAGTTCTTC.

The DNA of the CDR3 is TGTGCCAGCAGCCCTCTAGCGGGGTCTAGCACAGATACGCAGTATTTT. Translating gives CASSPLAGSSTDTQYF. V and J are TRBV7-8 and TRBJ2-3; 9 bases are shared with TRBD2. CDR3 length equals 16 residues. With 5 bases clipped from V and 0 bases from J, the junction kept 6 bases outside the gene matches. The germline gives CDR1 SGHVS, CDR2 FQNEAQ.

This clone is a singleton in its sample. V is TRBV5-6 and J is TRBJ2-5, with a weak D call TRBD1 (5 bases). V shed 4 bases and J shed 5 bases, with 12 bases lying between them. The CDR3 totals 13 residues. Germline loops: CDR1 SGHDT, CDR2 YYEEEE. The CDR3 here is CASSHLGRETQYF. DNA for the CDR3: TGTGCCAGCAGCCATTTGGGGCGGGAGACCCAGTACTTC.

The CDR3 here is CAARGPHYGYTF. CDR3 sequence (DNA): TGTGCTGCAAGGGGCCCCCACTATGGCTACACCTTC. The chain links TRBV12-5 to TRBJ1-2; TRBD1 might be the D (5 bases). The V gene lost 11 bases and the J gene lost 3 bases, with 13 bases spanning the gap. Germline V gene data show CDR1 as LGHNT and CDR2 as FRNRAP. This CDR3 has 12 amino acids.

This chain links TRBV7-9 with TRBJ1-1; TRBD1 is a possible D gene (6 bases). Germline V gives CDR1 SEHNR, CDR2 FQNEAQ (reference sequence). V dropped 5 bases and J dropped 4 bases, with 20 bases sitting between them. The CDR3 covers 16 residues. In DNA form, the CDR3 reads TGTGCCAGCAGCAAACACCCACAGGGAACGGGCACTGAAGCTTTCTTT. Amino acid sequence: CASSKHPQGTGTEAFF.

The gene calls are TRBV2 and TRBJ1-1; D remains ambiguous. Germline CDR1 SNHLY, CDR2 FYNNEI. The V and J ends lost 1 base and 0 bases respectively, with 9 bases between them. The CDR3 has 15 residues. The CDR3 region has the DNA TGTGCCAGCAGTGAAGGGTGGCAGCTGAACACTGAAGCTTTCTTT. Its translation: CASSEGWQLNTEAFF.

This rearrangement joins TRBV2 to TRBJ2-3, with D perhaps matching TRBD2 (6 bases). The ends were cut back, 4 bases at V and 1 base at J, with 9 bases in the middle. Germline V gives CDR1 SNHLY, CDR2 FYNNEI. The CDR3 sequence is 14 residues long. The CDR3 coding sequence is TGTGCCAGCAGTGGGGCTAGCGGCACAGATACGCAGTATTTT. This sequence encodes CASSGASGTDTQYF. The whole variable domain, filled in from reference TRBV2 and TRBJ2-3, reads EPEVTQTPSHQVTQMGQEVILRCVPISNHLYFYWYRQILGQKVEFLVSFYNNEISEKSEIFDDQFSVERPDGSNFTLKIRSTKLEDSAMYFCASSGASGTDTQYFGPGTRLTVL.

The V call is TRBV27, the J call TRBJ1-2; D not resolved. The CDR3 length is 15 residues. Germline CDR1 and CDR2: MNHEY and SMNVEV (reference sequence). The ends were cut back, 3 bases at V and 6 bases at J, with 17 bases in the middle. The CDR3 region is CASSLRSRGRDGYTF. DNA of the CDR3: TGTGCCAGCAGTTTGAGGTCCCGGGGAAGGGATGGCTACACCTTC.

V and J are TRBV5-4 and TRBJ2-7; 9 nucleotides line up with TRBD2. Per germline, CDR1 SGHNT and CDR2 YYREEE (reference sequence). V lost 2 bases and J lost 0; bases outside the gene matches: 3. The CDR3 is made up of 15 amino acids. The CDR3 bases are TGTGCCAGCAGCTTTAGCGGGAGCCGCTCCTACGAGCAGTACTTC. It yields the protein CASSFSGSRSYEQYF.

The rearrangement joins TRBV5-1 to TRBJ2-1; no reliable D call. CDR3 length equals 15 residues. Germline loops: CDR1 SGHRS, CDR2 YFSETQ. Deletions cut 7 bases from V and 5 bases from J, with 19 bases between. The DNA for the CDR3 is TGCGCCAGCGGCCCGGGCTTGCTGAAGGACAATGAGCAGTTCTTC. Its translation is CASGPGLLKDNEQFF.

The chain recombines TRBV5-5 with TRBJ1-5, with D unresolved. Germline-derived CDR1 and CDR2 are SGHKS and YYEKEE (reference sequence). V was trimmed by 2 bases and J by 7 bases, leaving 13 bases between them. This CDR3 has 14 amino acids. As DNA, the CDR3 is TGTGCCAGCAGCTTCACTGCCGGGCGACAGCCCCAGCATTTT. Amino acid sequence: CASSFTAGRQPQHF.